This is a list of T cell receptor beta chains from one sample in a study of cytomegalovirus exposure and HLA in healthy donors. Generated by immunoSEQ multiplex PCR, the TCRdb table keeps only in-frame clones and is missing some. Here the sample spans around 100,000 clones, over 75% being singletons. The sample taken for sequencing was PBMCs. The receptors here all came from a male donor in good health and CMV-seropositive. Each CDR3 is given with its conserved first and last residue. The D gene is left open where the match is weak. Rows give clone size only sometimes, using once, few, many, or a class for an expanded clone.

>.|TRBD1|TRBV6-4|TRBJ1-1
CASSADRGSGAFF
TGTGCCAGCAGTGCGGACAGGGGTTCCGGAGCTTTCTTT
>.|TRBD2|TRBV7-7|TRBJ2-5
CASSLGLAGGRETQYF
TGTGCCAGCAGCTTGGGACTAGCGGGAGGGCGGGAGACCCAGTACTTC
>.|TRBD2|TRBV28|TRBJ2-4
CASSLNYPAAGGRQYF
TGCGCCAGCAGTTTAAATTACCCCGCAGCGGGAGGGCGCCAGTACTTC
>.|TRBD2|TRBV7-9|TRBJ2-3
CASSIASGSTDTQYF
TGTGCCAGCAGCATCGCTAGCGGGAGCACAGATACGCAGTATTTT
>.|.|TRBV18|TRBJ2-2
CASSPRVGSKGTGELFF
TGTGCCAGCTCACCAAGGGTTGGGAGCAAAGGAACCGGGGAGCTGTTTTTT
>once|.|TRBV6-5|TRBJ2-7
CASSYRNRIYEQYF
TGTGCCAGCAGTTATCGCAACAGGATCTACGAGCAGTACTTC
>.|TRBD2|TRBV7-3|TRBJ2-3
CASSLKGGGASTDTQYF
TGTGCCAGCAGCTTAAAAGGCGGGGGGGCCTCCACAGATACGCAGTATTTT
>.|TRBD1|TRBV28|TRBJ1-1
CASSSTGTNTEAFF
TGTGCCAGCAGTTCGACAGGGACCAACACTGAAGCTTTCTTT
>.|.|TRBV7-8|TRBJ1-5
CASSLSEIGNQPQHF
TGTGCCAGCAGCCTCAGCGAGATAGGCAATCAGCCCCAGCATTTT
>.|.|TRBV5-1|TRBJ1-4
CASSLTFRENEKLFF
TGCGCCAGCAGCTTGACTTTCCGGGAAAATGAAAAACTGTTTTTT
>.|TRBD1|TRBV30|TRBJ2-7
CAWSRDRGSNEQYF
TGTGCCTGGAGCCGAGACAGGGGGTCCAACGAGCAGTACTTC
>.|TRBD2|TRBV6-1|TRBJ2-5
CASSEAASGGAETQYF
TGTGCCAGCAGTGAGGCAGCGAGCGGGGGGGCGGAGACCCAGTACTTC
>once|TRBD1|TRBV11-2|TRBJ1-2
CASSSPRDRVFLGYTF
TGTGCCAGCAGCTCGCCCCGGGACAGGGTATTTTTAGGCTACACCTTC
>.|.|TRBV6-1|TRBJ1-3
CASSATGGNTIYF
TGTGCCAGCAGTGCTACAGGGGGAAACACCATATATTTT
>.|TRBD1|TRBV6-5|TRBJ1-2
CASSPTDRDYGYTF
TGTGCCAGCAGTCCAACAGACAGGGACTATGGCTACACCTTC
>.|TRBD1|TRBV7-6|TRBJ2-7
CASSPRTGGYEQYF
TGTGCCAGCAGCCCCCGGACAGGGGGCTACGAGCAGTACTTC
>.|TRBD2|TRBV9|TRBJ2-7
CASSVDSGRALYEQYF
TGTGCCAGCAGCGTTGACAGCGGGAGGGCCCTCTACGAGCAGTACTTC
>.|.|TRBV5-4|TRBJ2-1
CASSLFGEGAEQFF
TGTGCCAGCAGCTTATTCGGGGAAGGCGCTGAGCAGTTCTTC
>.|.|TRBV6-1|TRBJ2-7
CASNTGRDYEQYF
TGTGCCAGCAATACAGGGAGGGACTACGAGCAGTACTTC
>.|.|TRBV11-2|TRBJ1-4
CASSLGQRKMAEKLFF
TGTGCCAGCAGCTTAGGACAGCGAAAGATGGCCGAAAAACTGTTTTTT
>.|TRBD2|TRBV10-2|TRBJ2-1
CASSELAGAYNEQFF
TGCGCCAGCAGTGAGCTAGCGGGGGCATACAATGAGCAGTTCTTC
>.|TRBD1|TRBV18|TRBJ1-1
CASSQQGYEAFF
TGTGCCAGCTCACAACAGGGGTATGAAGCTTTCTTT
>once|.|TRBV5-4|TRBJ2-7
CASSPTLGVRNEQYF
TGTGCCAGCAGCCCCACTTTAGGGGTACGGAACGAGCAGTACTTC
>.|.|TRBV27|TRBJ1-1
CASSSTRGSEAFF
TGTGCCAGCAGTTCCACCCGGGGGTCTGAAGCTTTCTTT
>.|.|TRBV2|TRBJ2-2
CASSEARGPTGELFF
TGTGCCAGCAGTGAAGCGCGGGGTCCCACCGGGGAGCTGTTTTTT
>.|TRBD1|TRBV28|TRBJ2-1
CASRTGYGYNEQFF
TGTGCCAGTAGGACAGGGTACGGCTACAATGAGCAGTTCTTC
>.|.|TRBV5-5|TRBJ1-5
CASSLIPGDNQPQHF
TGTGCCAGCAGCCTCATTCCAGGGGACAATCAGCCCCAGCATTTT
>.|.|TRBV25-1|TRBJ2-3
CASSEMGTLGDTQYF
TGTGCCAGCAGTGAAATGGGGACACTGGGAGATACGCAGTATTTT
>.|.|TRBV2|TRBJ2-2
CATRGGVWTGELFF
TGTGCCACGCGAGGGGGGGTTTGGACCGGGGAGCTGTTTTTT
>.|TRBD2|TRBV29-1|TRBJ2-7
CSVYSGESSYEQYF
TGCAGCGTATATAGCGGGGAGAGCTCCTACGAGCAGTACTTC
>.|TRBD2|TRBV13|TRBJ2-3
CASSLGGGGATDTQYF
TGTGCCAGCAGCTTAGGTGGCGGGGGGGCTACAGATACGCAGTATTTT
>once|TRBD1|TRBV11-2|TRBJ2-2
CASSGQGTVGELFF
TGTGCCAGCAGCGGACAGGGGACTGTCGGGGAGCTGTTTTTT